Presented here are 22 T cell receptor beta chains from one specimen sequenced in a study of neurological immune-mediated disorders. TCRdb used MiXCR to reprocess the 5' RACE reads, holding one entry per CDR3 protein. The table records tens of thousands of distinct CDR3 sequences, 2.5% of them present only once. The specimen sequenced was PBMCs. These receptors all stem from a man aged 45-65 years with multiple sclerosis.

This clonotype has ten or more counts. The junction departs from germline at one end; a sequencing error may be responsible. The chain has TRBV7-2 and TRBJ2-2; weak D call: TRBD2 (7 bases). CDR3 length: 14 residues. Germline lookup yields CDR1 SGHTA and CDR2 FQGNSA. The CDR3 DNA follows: TGTGCCAGCAGATTAGGGGGGGCAAGCGGGGAGCTGTTTTTT. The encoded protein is CASRLGGASGELFF.

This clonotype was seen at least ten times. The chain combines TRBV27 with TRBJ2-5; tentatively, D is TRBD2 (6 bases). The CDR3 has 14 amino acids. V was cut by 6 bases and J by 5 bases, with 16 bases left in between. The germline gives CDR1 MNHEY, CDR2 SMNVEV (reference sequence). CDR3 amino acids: CASRGSGVWETQYF. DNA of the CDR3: TGTGCCAGCAGGGGATCGGGGGTATGGGAGACCCAGTACTTC.

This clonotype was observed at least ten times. The CDR3 reads CASSFPGQGAYEQYF. CDR3 nucleotide sequence: TGTGCCAGCAGCTTCCCGGGACAGGGAGCCTACGAGCAGTACTTC. The rearrangement uses TRBV5-6 and TRBJ2-7; TRBD1 matches at 9 bases. CDR1 and CDR2 from the germline V gene are SGHDT and YYEEEE. The junction had 5 bases not matched to a gene; V was cut back by 2 bases and J by 2 bases. There are 15 residues in the CDR3.

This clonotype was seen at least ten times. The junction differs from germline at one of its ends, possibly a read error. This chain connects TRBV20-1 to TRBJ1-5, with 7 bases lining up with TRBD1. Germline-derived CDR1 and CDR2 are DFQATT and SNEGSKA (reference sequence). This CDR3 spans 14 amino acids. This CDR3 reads CSARQGTSNQPQNF. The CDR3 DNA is TGCAGTGCGCGACAGGGAACTAGCAATCAGCCCCAGAATTTT.

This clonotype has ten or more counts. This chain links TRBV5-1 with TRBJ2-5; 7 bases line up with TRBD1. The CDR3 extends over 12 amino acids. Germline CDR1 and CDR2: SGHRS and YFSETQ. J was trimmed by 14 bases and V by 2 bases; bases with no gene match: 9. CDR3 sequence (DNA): TGCGCCAGCAGCTTAAGCCCCGGGACAGCTTACTTC. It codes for CASSLSPGTAYF.

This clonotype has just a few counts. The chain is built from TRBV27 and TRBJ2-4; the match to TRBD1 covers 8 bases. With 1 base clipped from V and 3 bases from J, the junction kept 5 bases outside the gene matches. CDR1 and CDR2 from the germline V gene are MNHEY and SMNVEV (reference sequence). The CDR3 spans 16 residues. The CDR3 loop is CASSLLTGTGKNIQYF. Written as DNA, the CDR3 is TGTGCCAGCAGTTTATTGACCGGGACAGGCAAAAACATTCAGTACTTC.

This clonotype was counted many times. The CDR3 DNA reads TGTGCCAGCAGCTTAGGTTGGGATAAGGGGTATGGCTACACCTTC. This sequence encodes CASSLGWDKGYGYTF. The chain is built from TRBV7-2 and TRBJ1-2; D may be TRBD1 (5 bases). V lost 1 base to trimming and J lost 5 bases, with 14 bases between them. This CDR3 is 15 amino acids long. Germline CDR1 is SGHTA and CDR2 is FQGNSA. Filled out from reference TRBV7-2 and TRBJ1-2, the complete variable domain reads GAGVSQSPSNKVTEKGKDVELRCDPISGHTALYWYRQSLGQGLEFLIYFQGNSAPDKSGLPSDRFSAERTGGSVSTLTIQRTQQEDSAVYLCASSLGWDKGYGYTFGSGTRLTVV.

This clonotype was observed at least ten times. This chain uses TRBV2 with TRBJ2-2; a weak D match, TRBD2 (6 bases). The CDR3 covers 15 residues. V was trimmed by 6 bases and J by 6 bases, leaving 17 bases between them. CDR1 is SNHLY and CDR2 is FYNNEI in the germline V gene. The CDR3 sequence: CASRGLRDRSGELFF. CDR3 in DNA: TGTGCCAGCAGGGGACTCAGGGACCGCTCCGGGGAGCTGTTTTTT.

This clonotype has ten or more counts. The CDR3 coding sequence is TGCGCCAGCAGCCAAGGTCCAGCCCTCGGGGCCCAGTACTTC. Its translation is CASSQGPALGAQYF. V gene TRBV4-1 combines with J gene TRBJ2-5; perhaps TRBD2 as D (5 bases). V shed 1 base and J shed 9 bases, with 15 bases lying between them. The CDR3 covers 14 residues. The V gene's germline CDR1 is MGHRA and CDR2 YSYEKL.

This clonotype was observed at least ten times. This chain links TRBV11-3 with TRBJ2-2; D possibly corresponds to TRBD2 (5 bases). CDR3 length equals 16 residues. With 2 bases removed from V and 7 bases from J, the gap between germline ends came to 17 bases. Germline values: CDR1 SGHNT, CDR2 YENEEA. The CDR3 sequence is CASSLNPRGWDGELFF. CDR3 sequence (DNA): TGTGCCAGCAGCTTAAACCCCCGGGGATGGGACGGGGAGCTGTTTTTT.

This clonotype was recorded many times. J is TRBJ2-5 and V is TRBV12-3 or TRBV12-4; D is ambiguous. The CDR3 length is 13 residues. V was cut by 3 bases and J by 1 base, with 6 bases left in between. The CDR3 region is CASSFAIQETQYF. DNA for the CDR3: TGTGCCAGCAGTTTTGCCATCCAAGAGACCCAGTACTTC.

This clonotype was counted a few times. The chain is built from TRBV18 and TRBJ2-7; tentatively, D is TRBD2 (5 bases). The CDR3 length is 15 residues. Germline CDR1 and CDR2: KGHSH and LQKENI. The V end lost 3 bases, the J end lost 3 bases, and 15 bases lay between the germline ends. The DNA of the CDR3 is TGTGCCAGCTCACCGGGCGGAGGAACCTACTACGAGCAGTACTTC. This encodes CASSPGGGTYYEQYF.

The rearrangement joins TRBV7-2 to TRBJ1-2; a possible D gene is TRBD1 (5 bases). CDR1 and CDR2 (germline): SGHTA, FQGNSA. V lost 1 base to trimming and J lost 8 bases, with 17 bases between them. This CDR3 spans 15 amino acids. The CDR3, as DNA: TGTGCCAGCAGCTTAGTGGGGACGGGGAATCCGGGCTACACCTTC. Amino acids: CASSLVGTGNPGYTF.

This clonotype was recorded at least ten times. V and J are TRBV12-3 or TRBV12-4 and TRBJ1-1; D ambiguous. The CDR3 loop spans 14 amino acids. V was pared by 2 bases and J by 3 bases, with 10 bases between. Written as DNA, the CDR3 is TGTGCCAGCAGTTTATCGTGGGGTGACACTGAAGCTTTCTTT. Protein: CASSLSWGDTEAFF.

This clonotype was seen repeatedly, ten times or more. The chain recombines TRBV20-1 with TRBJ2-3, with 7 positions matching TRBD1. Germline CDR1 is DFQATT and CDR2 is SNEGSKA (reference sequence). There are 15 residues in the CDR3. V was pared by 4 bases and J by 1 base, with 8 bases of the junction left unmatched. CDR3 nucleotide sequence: TGCAGTGCTATTCGACAGGGTGATCGCACAGATACGCAGTATTTT. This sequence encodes CSAIRQGDRTDTQYF.

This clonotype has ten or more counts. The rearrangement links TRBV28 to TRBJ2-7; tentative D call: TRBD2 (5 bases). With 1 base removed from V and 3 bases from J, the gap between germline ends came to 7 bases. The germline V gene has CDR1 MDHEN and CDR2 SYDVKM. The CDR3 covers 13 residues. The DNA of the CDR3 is TGTGCCAGCAGTTTATACGGGATCTACGAGCAGTACTTC. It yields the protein CASSLYGIYEQYF.

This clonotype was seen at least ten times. The CDR3 DNA is TGCAGTGCTAGAGAGGGGAATTCACCCCTCCACTTT. Translation: CSAREGNSPLHF. V and J are TRBV20-1 and TRBJ1-6, with no clear D. The germline V gene has CDR1 DFQATT and CDR2 SNEGSKA (reference sequence). Trimming removed 0 bases at V and 7 bases at J, with 4 bases between. The CDR3 extends over 12 amino acids.

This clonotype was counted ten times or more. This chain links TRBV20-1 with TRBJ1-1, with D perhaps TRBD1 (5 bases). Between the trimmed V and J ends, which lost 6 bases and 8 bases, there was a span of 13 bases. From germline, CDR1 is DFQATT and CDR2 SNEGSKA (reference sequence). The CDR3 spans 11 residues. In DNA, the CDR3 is TGCAGTGCGTCGACAGTCCGAGAAGCTTTCTTT. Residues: CSASTVREAFF.

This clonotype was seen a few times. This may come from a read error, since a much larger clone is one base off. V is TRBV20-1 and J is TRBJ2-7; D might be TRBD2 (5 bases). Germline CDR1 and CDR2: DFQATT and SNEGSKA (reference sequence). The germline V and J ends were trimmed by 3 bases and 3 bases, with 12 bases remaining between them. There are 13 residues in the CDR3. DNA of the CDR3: TGCAGTGCTAGCCGGGAAAGGGTCTACGAGCAGTACTTC. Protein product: CSASRERVYEQYF.

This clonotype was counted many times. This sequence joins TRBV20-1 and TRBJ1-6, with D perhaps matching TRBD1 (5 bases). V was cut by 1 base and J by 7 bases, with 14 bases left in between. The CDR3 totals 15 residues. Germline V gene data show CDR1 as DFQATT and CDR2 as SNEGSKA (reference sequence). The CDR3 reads CSARARAQRNSPLHF. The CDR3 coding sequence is TGCAGTGCTAGAGCCAGGGCCCAGAGGAATTCACCCCTCCACTTT.

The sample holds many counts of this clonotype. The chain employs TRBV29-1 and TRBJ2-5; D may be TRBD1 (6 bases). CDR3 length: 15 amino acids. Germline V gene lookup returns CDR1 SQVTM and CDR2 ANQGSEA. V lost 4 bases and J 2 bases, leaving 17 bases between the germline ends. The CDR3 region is CSVVGTNREQETQYF. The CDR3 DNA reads TGCAGCGTTGTTGGCACGAACAGGGAACAAGAGACCCAGTACTTC.

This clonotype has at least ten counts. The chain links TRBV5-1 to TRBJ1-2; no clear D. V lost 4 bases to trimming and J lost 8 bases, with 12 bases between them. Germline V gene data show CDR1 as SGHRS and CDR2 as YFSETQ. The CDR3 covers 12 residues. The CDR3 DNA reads TGCGCCAGCAGCCTCCCGTCTGAGGGCTACACCTTC. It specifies CASSLPSEGYTF.